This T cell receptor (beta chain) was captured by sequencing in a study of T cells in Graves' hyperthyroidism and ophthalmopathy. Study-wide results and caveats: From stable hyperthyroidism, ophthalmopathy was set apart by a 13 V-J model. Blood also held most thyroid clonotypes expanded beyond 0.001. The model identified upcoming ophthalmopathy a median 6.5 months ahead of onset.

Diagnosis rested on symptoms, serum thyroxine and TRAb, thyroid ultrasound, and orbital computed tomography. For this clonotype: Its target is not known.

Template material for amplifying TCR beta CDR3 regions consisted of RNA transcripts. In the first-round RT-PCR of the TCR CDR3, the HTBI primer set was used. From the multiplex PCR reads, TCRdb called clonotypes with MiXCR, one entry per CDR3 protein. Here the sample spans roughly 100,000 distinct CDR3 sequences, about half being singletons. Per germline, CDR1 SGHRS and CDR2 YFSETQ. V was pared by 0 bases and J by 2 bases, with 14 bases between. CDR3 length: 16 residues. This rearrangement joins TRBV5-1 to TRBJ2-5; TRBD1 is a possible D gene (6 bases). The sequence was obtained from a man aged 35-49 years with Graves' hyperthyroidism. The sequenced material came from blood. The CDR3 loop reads CASSLGDSGTQETQYF. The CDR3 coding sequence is TGCGCCAGCAGCTTGGGTGATTCCGGGACACAAGAGACCCAGTACTTC. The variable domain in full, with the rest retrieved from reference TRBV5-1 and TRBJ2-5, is KAGVTQTPRYLIKTRGQQVTLSCSPISGHRSVSWYQQTPGQGLQFLFEYFSETQRNKGNFPGRFSGRQFSNSRSEMNVSTLELGDSALYLCASSLGDSGTQETQYFGPGTRLLVL.